This TCR beta chain was captured in a study of T cells in Graves' hyperthyroidism and ophthalmopathy. Germline V lookup: CDR1 LNHDA, CDR2 SQIVND (reference sequence). CDR3 length: 15 residues. V was clipped by 7 bases and J by 0 bases; unmatched bases: 9. The TCR beta CDR3 regions underwent amplification using RNA transcripts as the source. During a first-round RT-PCR of the TCR CDR3, the HTBI primer set was used. TCRdb redid the calling of the multiplex PCR reads with MiXCR, one entry per CDR3 protein. The sample lists 400,000 to 500,000 distinct CDR3 sequences, 14% to 15% occurring once. This clonotype was seen many times.

This chain uses TRBV19 with TRBJ2-7; 7 bases are shared with TRBD2. Specimen: blood. This TCR was recovered from a man aged 18 to 29 with Graves' ophthalmopathy. In nucleotides, the CDR3 is TGTGCCAGTAAACAAAAACGGGGGGACTCCTACGAGCAGTACTTC. As protein: CASKQKRGDSYEQYF.